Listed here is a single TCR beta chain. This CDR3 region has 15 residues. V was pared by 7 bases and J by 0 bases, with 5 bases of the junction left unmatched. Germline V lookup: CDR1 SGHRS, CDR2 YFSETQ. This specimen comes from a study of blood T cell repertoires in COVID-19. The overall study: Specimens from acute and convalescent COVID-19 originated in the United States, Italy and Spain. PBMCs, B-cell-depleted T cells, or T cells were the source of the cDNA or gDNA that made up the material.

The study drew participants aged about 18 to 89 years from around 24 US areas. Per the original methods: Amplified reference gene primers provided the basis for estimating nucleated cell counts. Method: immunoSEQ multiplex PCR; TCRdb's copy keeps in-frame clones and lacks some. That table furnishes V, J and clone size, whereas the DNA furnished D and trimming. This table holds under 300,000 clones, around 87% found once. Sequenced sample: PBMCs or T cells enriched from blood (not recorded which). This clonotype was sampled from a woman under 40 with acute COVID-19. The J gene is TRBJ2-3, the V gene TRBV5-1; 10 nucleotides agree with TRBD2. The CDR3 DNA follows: TGCGCCAGCGGCAGCGGGGGGGCTAGCACAGATACGCAGTATTTT. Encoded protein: CASGSGGASTDTQYF.